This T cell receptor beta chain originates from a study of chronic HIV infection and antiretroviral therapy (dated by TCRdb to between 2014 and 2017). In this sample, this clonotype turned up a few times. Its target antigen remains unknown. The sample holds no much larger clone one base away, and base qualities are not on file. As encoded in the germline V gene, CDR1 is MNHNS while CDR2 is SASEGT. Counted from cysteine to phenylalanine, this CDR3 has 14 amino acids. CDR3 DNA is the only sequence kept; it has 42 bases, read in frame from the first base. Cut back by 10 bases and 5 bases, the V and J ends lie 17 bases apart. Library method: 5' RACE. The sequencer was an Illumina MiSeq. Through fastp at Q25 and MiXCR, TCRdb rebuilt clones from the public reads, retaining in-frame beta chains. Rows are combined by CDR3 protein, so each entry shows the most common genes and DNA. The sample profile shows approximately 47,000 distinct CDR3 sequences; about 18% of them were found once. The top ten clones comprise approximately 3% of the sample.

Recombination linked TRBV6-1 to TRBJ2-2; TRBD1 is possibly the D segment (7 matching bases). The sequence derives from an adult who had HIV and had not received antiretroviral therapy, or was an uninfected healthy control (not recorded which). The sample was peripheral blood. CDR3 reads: CATRGTVPTGELFF. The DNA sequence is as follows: TGTGCCACCCGGGGGACAGTACCTACCGGGGAGCTGTTTTTT.